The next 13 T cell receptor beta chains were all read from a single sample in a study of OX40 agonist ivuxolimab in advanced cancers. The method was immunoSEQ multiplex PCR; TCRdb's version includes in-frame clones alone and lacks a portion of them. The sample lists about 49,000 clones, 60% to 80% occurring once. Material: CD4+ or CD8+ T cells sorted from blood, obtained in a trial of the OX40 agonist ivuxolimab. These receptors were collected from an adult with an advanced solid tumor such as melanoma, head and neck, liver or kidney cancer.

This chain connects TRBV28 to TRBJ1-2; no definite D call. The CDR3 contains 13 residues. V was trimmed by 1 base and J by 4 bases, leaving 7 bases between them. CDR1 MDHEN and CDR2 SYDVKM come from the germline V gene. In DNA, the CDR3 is TGTGCCAGCAGTTTATTCGGACTCTATGGCTACACCTTC. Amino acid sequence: CASSLFGLYGYTF.

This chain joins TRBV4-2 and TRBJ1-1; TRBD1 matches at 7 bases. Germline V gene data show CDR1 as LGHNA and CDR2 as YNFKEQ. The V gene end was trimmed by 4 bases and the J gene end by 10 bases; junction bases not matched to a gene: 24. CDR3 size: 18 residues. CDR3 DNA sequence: TGTGCCAGCAGCCCCCGAGCCGTGTTGACAGGGACCGGTCCTGGAGCTTTCTTT. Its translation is CASSPRAVLTGTGPGAFF.

CDR3 nucleotides: TGCGCCAGCAGCCAAGTTTTGAGGAACTATGGCTACACCTTC. This codes for CASSQVLRNYGYTF. The genes are TRBV4-1 and TRBJ1-2; D is uncertain. Germline CDR1 reads MGHRA; CDR2 reads YSYEKL. V gave up 1 base and J gave up 2 bases, with 8 bases separating them. The CDR3 consists of 14 residues.

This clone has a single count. The CDR3 region has the DNA TGTGCCAGCAGCTTAGAGGGATGGGCGACCTCTAACTATGGCTACACCTTC. Amino acids: CASSLEGWATSNYGYTF. The V call is TRBV7-9, the J call TRBJ1-2; D gene uncertain. Germline CDR1 is SEHNR and CDR2 is FQNEAQ (reference sequence). V was clipped by 1 base and J by 0 bases, with 15 bases between them. The CDR3 has 17 amino acids.

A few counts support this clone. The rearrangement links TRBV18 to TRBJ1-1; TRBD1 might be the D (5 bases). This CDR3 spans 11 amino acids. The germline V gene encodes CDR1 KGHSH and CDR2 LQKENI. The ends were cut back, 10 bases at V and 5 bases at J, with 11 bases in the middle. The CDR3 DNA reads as TGTGCCACCTCCCGGGGGACTGAAGCTTTCTTT. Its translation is CATSRGTEAFF.

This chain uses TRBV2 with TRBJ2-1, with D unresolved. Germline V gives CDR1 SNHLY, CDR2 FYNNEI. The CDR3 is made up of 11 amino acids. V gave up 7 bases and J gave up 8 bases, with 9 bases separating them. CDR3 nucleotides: TGTGCCAGCAATAGGATAGATGAGCAGTTCTTC. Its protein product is CASNRIDEQFF.

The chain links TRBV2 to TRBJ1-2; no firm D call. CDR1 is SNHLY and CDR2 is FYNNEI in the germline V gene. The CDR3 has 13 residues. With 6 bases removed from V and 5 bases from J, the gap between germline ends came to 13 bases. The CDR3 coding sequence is TGTGCCAGCAGCCTCGTTGAGGAATATGGCTACACCTTC. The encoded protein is CASSLVEEYGYTF.

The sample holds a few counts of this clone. The CDR3 protein is CASSPWTGNYEQYF. Here the CDR3 DNA reads TGTGCCAGCAGCCCCTGGACGGGAAACTACGAGCAGTACTTC. The rearrangement links TRBV6-5 to TRBJ2-7; D is possibly TRBD2 (5 bases). The CDR3 sequence is 14 residues long. Between the trimmed V and J ends, which lost 6 bases and 3 bases, there was a span of 15 bases. Germline values: CDR1 MNHEY, CDR2 SVGAGI.

CDR3 protein: CASSYKIFDHEQYF. CDR3 DNA sequence: TGTGCCAGCAGTTACAAGATTTTTGACCACGAGCAGTACTTC. The chain couples TRBV6-6 to TRBJ2-5; no firm D call. The J call may not be correct, given that the DNA end is closer to TRBJ2-7. The CDR3 is 14 residues long. In germline, CDR1 is MNHNY, CDR2 SVGAGI (reference sequence).

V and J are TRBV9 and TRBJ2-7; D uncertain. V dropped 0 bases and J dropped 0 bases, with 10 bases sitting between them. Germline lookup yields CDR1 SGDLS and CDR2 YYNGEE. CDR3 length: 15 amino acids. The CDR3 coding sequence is TGTGCCAGCAGCGTAGCTCCCCATCCCTCCTACGAGCAGTACTTC. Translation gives CASSVAPHPSYEQYF.

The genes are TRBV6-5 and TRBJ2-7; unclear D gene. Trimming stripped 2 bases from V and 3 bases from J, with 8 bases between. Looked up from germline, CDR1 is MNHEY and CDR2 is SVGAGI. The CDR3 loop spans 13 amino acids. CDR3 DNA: TGTGCCAGCAGTTACGTGGAAAACTACGAGCAGTACTTC. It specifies CASSYVENYEQYF.

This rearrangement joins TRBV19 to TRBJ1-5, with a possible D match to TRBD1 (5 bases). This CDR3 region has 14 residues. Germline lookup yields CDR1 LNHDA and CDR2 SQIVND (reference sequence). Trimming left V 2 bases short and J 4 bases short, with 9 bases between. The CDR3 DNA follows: TGTGCCAGTAGTATAATGGGGGGGAATCAGCCCCAGCATTTT. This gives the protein CASSIMGGNQPQHF.

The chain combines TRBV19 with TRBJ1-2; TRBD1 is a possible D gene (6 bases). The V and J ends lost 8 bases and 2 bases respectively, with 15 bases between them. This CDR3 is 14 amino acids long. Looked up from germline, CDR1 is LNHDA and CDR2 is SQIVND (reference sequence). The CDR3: CASAKGGGNYGYTF. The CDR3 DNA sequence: TGTGCCAGTGCCAAAGGGGGAGGGAACTATGGCTACACCTTC.